This T cell receptor beta chain was found in a study of shared clonotypes between healthy human individuals (TCRdb year 2020). About the study as a whole: A couple of women and three men aged 18 to 49 years were included in the cohort. To increase sequencing depth and limit assay-specific biases, TCR repertoire library preparation and sequencing were carried out by different laboratories using diverse techniques. Per donor, three plates each were used for CD4 naive and CD4 memory, two for CD8 naive, and one for CD8 memory. Blood TCR repertoires of five healthy adults were deeply sequenced to estimate repertoire size and the extent of clonotype sharing between individuals. Per donor, leukapheresis produced somewhere between about 0.85 and 8.9 billion PBMCs. The study at large found these results: Across a few donors, roughly 5.1% of naive CD4, 3% to 4% of naive CD8, approximately 2.5% of memory CD4, and under 0.45% of memory CD8 clonotypes were shared. Incomplete sequencing was indicated by rarefaction of sorted-subset datasets, despite the large sequencing depth. Only blood was sampled, and tissue TCR repertoires likely differ from those in blood. Pairwise subsampling led to the expectation that sequencing depth would affect the degree of clonotype sharing among donors. Higher generation probabilities were observed for clonotypes shared by all four sorted-subset donors than for non-shared clonotypes. Naive subsets generally had larger estimated clonotype richness than memory subsets did. The genetic and exposure-history diversity represented was limited by the small number of donors.

TCR CDR3 regions were amplified from genomic DNA by multiplex PCR using the deep immunoSEQ assay. Extracted genomic DNA from each cell subset was spread evenly across all wells of several immunoSEQ 96-well plates, with each plate serving as a replicate. Each replicate PCR for sorted subsets received roughly 0.2 ug genomic DNA, equal to about 30,000 T cell genomes. Purified libraries were quantified with a Qubit 3.0 fluorometer, sized on a Bioanalyzer 2100, and re-quantified with the KAPA Library Quantification kit. Each immunoSEQ 96-well plate was sequenced on its own single-read 150-cycle Illumina NextSeq 550 flow cell. The source study handled its data this way. The immunoSEQ output contained only junctional sequences without quality scores, so filtering could not match that applied to full-length reads. Sequences were annotated with PyIR, a Python wrapper for IgBLAST v1.9, and V/J genes and CDR3 were assigned using IMGT germline references. Reads were removed for weak V/J assignments (E-value above 1e-6), missing CDR3, stop codons, out-of-frame junctions, or ambiguous translated residues. V3J clonotypes were defined as sequences sharing the same inferred V gene, J gene, and CDR3 amino acid sequence. Percentage overlap between repertoires was calculated by dividing the number of shared unique clonotypes by the size of the smaller repertoire. Three approaches were used to assess repertoire richness: RTK rarefaction, the Chao1 estimator, and Recon v2.1 estimates of unobserved clonotypes. For all TCRbeta clonotypes obtained by the gDNA method from a handful of donors, generation probabilities were computed with OLGA. TCRdb retrieved this table from immuneACCESS and kept in-frame rearrangements only. Not all clones are present; in checked studies, unresolved V genes account for under half, and no reason is known for the remainder. V, J and clone size reflect that table, while D and trimming were determined from the DNA. The sample data list approximately 2.5 million clones, and roughly nine tenths of these were observed just once. Together, the top ten hold 0.14% of the sample.

Notes on this clone: Its specific antigen is unknown. Per-base quality was not reported, and no clone a single base away is much larger than it. Other DNA variants within this sample encode the same CDR3.

The donors were healthy, HIV-negative adults who had no recently reported acute infections or vaccinations. Every donor was a Caucasian adult living in Nashville, Tennessee, USA. Magnetic negative selection was used to enrich CD4+ T cells, after which naive cells were positively selected on CD45RA and the negative fraction became the memory subset. Blood was collected by leukapheresis, and PBMCs were isolated by Ficoll-Histopaque density gradient centrifugation and then cryopreserved in liquid nitrogen vapor phase. Analytical flow cytometry was used to check the purity and quantity of each magnetically sorted T cell population. Each sorted fraction had its genomic DNA isolated and then quantified by UV absorbance on a Nanodrop 2000c. The germline V gene encodes CDR1 SGDLS and CDR2 YYNGEE. CDR3 length: 16 amino acids, cysteine to phenylalanine. Only the CDR3 DNA stays, 48 bases, in frame from base 1. V lost 4 bases and J lost 6 bases, and the count of bases not matched to a germline gene is 7.

The receptor was derived from a man in his late teens or twenties in good health. Sequenced: naive CD4+ T cells sorted from blood. The label giving this sample's cell subset or site can be read as: CD45RA+ positively selected. The rearranged chain carries TRBV9 and TRBJ2-1, with TRBD2 matching 13 junction bases. The CDR3 protein is CASSPRLAGGLNEQFF. The nucleotide sequence reads as follows: TGTGCCAGCAGCCCGAGACTAGCGGGAGGTCTCAATGAGCAGTTCTTC.